The clone carrying this T cell receptor beta chain turned up a few times. The data derive from a study of blood T cells in healthy people across ages. It was with a sample-barcoded 5' primer and a J-beta primer mix that a second PCR of roughly 7 to 12 cycles was run. TCRdb re-analysed the 5' RACE reads in MiXCR, keeping a single row per CDR3 protein. The top ten hold 23% of the sample, which has around 1,800,000 distinct CDR3 sequences, more than 35% seen once. This CDR3 has 14 amino acids. Germline CDR1 is SQVTM and CDR2 is ANQGSEA. Deletions cut 6 bases from V and 4 bases from J, with 18 bases between.

This TCR derives from a human donor in good health. The source material was blood. The rearrangement uses TRBV29-1 and TRBJ2-5; D gene ambiguous. This CDR3 is CSVEPGFGGETQYF. Written as DNA, the CDR3 is TGCAGCGTAGAGCCCGGTTTTGGTGGAGAGACCCAGTACTTC. Variable domain in full (rest from reference TRBV29-1 and TRBJ2-5): SAVISQKPSRDICQRGTSLTIQCQVDSQVTMMFWYRQQPGQSLTLIATANQGSEATYESGFVIDKFPISRPNLTFSTLTVSNMSPEDSSIYLCSVEPGFGGETQYFGPGTRLLVL.